The rows below give T cell receptor beta chains drawn from one sample of a study of human T cells and chemical hapten exposure. Via MiXCR, TCRdb re-called the RACE reads, giving one row per CDR3 protein. The sample carries some 39,000 distinct CDR3 sequences, 8% to 10% recorded once. The sequences come from whole blood, collected in connection with sensitization to the hapten diphenylcyclopropenone (DPC). The receptors were sampled from a man in his fifties with alopecia areata. Some clones in this sample may be carry-over from other donors' samples. CDR3s include the opening cysteine and the closing phenylalanine or tryptophan. The D gene is left open where the match is weak. The size of a clone is reported for some rows only, either as once, few or many, or as a class for expanded clones.

j_call: TRBJ1-1; v_call: TRBV5-6; d_call: -; clone_size: -; cdr3_aa: CASSLVGQGRAEAFF; cdr3_nt: TGTGCCAGCAGCTTGGTAGGGCAGGGCCGCGCTGAAGCTTTCTTT
j_call: TRBJ2-2; v_call: TRBV28; d_call: TRBD2; clone_size: few; cdr3_aa: CASSQAGVLTGELFF; cdr3_nt: TGTGCCAGCAGTCAGGCGGGAGTACTAACCGGGGAGCTGTTTTTT
j_call: TRBJ2-3; v_call: TRBV7-3; d_call: TRBD2; clone_size: few; cdr3_aa: CASSEMPTSGSTDTQYF; cdr3_nt: TGTGCCAGCAGCGAGATGCCGACTAGCGGGAGCACAGATACGCAGTATTTT
j_call: TRBJ2-4; v_call: TRBV18; d_call: -; clone_size: few; cdr3_aa: CASSPGLAKNIQYF; cdr3_nt: TGTGCCAGCTCACCGGGACTAGCCAAAAACATTCAGTACTTC
j_call: TRBJ1-2; v_call: TRBV18; d_call: -; clone_size: few; cdr3_aa: CASSFGREFGYTF; cdr3_nt: TGTGCCAGCTCGTTTGGGAGGGAATTTGGCTACACCTTC
j_call: TRBJ2-3; v_call: TRBV7-8; d_call: TRBD1; clone_size: many; cdr3_aa: CASSRGGAGGDTQYF; cdr3_nt: TGTGCCAGCAGCCGGGGTGGGGCAGGGGGAGATACGCAGTATTTT
j_call: TRBJ2-3; v_call: TRBV29-1; d_call: -; clone_size: -; cdr3_aa: CSGEGTLATDTQYF; cdr3_nt: TGCAGCGGGGAAGGGACCTTGGCTACAGATACGCAGTATTTT
j_call: TRBJ2-4; v_call: TRBV20-1; d_call: -; clone_size: many; cdr3_aa: CSARAGVQNIQYF; cdr3_nt: TGCAGTGCTAGAGCAGGGGTCCAAAACATTCAGTACTTC
j_call: TRBJ2-7; v_call: TRBV9; d_call: TRBD2; clone_size: -; cdr3_aa: CASSLTAGEGYEQYF; cdr3_nt: TGTGCCAGCAGCCTAACAGCGGGAGAGGGTTACGAGCAGTACTTC
j_call: TRBJ2-2; v_call: TRBV29-1; d_call: -; clone_size: -; cdr3_aa: CSVGASNGGELFF; cdr3_nt: TGCAGCGTTGGGGCTAGCAATGGCGGGGAGCTGTTTTTT
j_call: TRBJ2-2; v_call: TRBV28; d_call: TRBD2; clone_size: -; cdr3_aa: CASSPGLALTGELFF; cdr3_nt: TGTGCCAGCAGCCCCGGACTAGCTCTGACCGGGGAGCTGTTTTTT
j_call: TRBJ2-2; v_call: TRBV5-1; d_call: -; clone_size: few; cdr3_aa: CASSDGDTRELFF; cdr3_nt: TGCGCCAGCAGTGACGGAGACACCCGGGAGCTGTTTTTT
j_call: TRBJ2-3; v_call: TRBV20-1; d_call: -; clone_size: few; cdr3_aa: CSARDGALDTQYF; cdr3_nt: TGCAGTGCTAGAGATGGGGCGTTAGATACGCAGTATTTT
j_call: TRBJ2-3; v_call: TRBV12-3/TRBV12-4; d_call: TRBD2; clone_size: -; cdr3_aa: CASTTGGPSTDTQYF; cdr3_nt: TGTGCCAGCACCACGGGAGGGCCAAGCACAGATACGCAGTATTTT
j_call: TRBJ1-3; v_call: TRBV20-1; d_call: -; clone_size: few; cdr3_aa: CSARSAGAGNTIYF; cdr3_nt: TGCAGTGCTAGGAGTGCTGGCGCTGGAAACACCATATATTTT
j_call: TRBJ1-1; v_call: TRBV11-1; d_call: -; clone_size: many; cdr3_aa: CASGPFGGSEAFF; cdr3_nt: TGTGCCAGCGGCCCCTTCGGGGGATCTGAAGCTTTCTTT
j_call: TRBJ2-5; v_call: TRBV29-1; d_call: -; clone_size: many; cdr3_aa: CSVENQVGETQYF; cdr3_nt: TGCAGCGTTGAAAATCAGGTCGGAGAGACCCAGTACTTC
j_call: TRBJ1-2; v_call: TRBV6-1; d_call: -; clone_size: many; cdr3_aa: CATSLLTDYGYTF; cdr3_nt: TGTGCCACCAGCTTATTGACCGACTATGGCTACACCTTC
j_call: TRBJ1-6; v_call: TRBV18; d_call: TRBD1; clone_size: few; cdr3_aa: CASSRGDRGGSSPLHF; cdr3_nt: TGTGCCAGCTCACGGGGAGACAGGGGAGGAAGTTCACCCCTCCACTTT
j_call: TRBJ1-3; v_call: TRBV3-1; d_call: TRBD1; clone_size: many; cdr3_aa: CASSEDRATGNTIYF; cdr3_nt: TGTGCCAGCAGTGAAGACAGGGCCACTGGAAACACCATATATTTT
j_call: TRBJ2-1; v_call: TRBV4-3; d_call: TRBD2; clone_size: -; cdr3_aa: CASSQVELAGDNEQFF; cdr3_nt: TGCGCCAGCAGCCAAGTGGAACTAGCGGGGGACAATGAGCAGTTCTTC
j_call: TRBJ2-1; v_call: TRBV4-2; d_call: -; clone_size: few; cdr3_aa: CASSQQRNEQFF; cdr3_nt: TGTGCCAGCAGCCAACAGAGGAATGAGCAGTTCTTC
j_call: TRBJ2-3; v_call: TRBV7-8; d_call: -; clone_size: many; cdr3_aa: CASSPRTVPPDTQYF; cdr3_nt: TGTGCCAGCAGCCCTCGTACGGTCCCCCCAGATACGCAGTATTTT
j_call: TRBJ1-2; v_call: TRBV27; d_call: -; clone_size: many; cdr3_aa: CASSLSLGVGGYTF; cdr3_nt: TGTGCCAGCAGTTTATCGCTTGGGGTAGGAGGCTACACCTTC
j_call: TRBJ1-1; v_call: TRBV10-2; d_call: -; clone_size: few; cdr3_aa: CASSSDQGVTEAFF; cdr3_nt: TGCGCCAGCAGTTCGGACCAAGGAGTAACTGAAGCTTTCTTT